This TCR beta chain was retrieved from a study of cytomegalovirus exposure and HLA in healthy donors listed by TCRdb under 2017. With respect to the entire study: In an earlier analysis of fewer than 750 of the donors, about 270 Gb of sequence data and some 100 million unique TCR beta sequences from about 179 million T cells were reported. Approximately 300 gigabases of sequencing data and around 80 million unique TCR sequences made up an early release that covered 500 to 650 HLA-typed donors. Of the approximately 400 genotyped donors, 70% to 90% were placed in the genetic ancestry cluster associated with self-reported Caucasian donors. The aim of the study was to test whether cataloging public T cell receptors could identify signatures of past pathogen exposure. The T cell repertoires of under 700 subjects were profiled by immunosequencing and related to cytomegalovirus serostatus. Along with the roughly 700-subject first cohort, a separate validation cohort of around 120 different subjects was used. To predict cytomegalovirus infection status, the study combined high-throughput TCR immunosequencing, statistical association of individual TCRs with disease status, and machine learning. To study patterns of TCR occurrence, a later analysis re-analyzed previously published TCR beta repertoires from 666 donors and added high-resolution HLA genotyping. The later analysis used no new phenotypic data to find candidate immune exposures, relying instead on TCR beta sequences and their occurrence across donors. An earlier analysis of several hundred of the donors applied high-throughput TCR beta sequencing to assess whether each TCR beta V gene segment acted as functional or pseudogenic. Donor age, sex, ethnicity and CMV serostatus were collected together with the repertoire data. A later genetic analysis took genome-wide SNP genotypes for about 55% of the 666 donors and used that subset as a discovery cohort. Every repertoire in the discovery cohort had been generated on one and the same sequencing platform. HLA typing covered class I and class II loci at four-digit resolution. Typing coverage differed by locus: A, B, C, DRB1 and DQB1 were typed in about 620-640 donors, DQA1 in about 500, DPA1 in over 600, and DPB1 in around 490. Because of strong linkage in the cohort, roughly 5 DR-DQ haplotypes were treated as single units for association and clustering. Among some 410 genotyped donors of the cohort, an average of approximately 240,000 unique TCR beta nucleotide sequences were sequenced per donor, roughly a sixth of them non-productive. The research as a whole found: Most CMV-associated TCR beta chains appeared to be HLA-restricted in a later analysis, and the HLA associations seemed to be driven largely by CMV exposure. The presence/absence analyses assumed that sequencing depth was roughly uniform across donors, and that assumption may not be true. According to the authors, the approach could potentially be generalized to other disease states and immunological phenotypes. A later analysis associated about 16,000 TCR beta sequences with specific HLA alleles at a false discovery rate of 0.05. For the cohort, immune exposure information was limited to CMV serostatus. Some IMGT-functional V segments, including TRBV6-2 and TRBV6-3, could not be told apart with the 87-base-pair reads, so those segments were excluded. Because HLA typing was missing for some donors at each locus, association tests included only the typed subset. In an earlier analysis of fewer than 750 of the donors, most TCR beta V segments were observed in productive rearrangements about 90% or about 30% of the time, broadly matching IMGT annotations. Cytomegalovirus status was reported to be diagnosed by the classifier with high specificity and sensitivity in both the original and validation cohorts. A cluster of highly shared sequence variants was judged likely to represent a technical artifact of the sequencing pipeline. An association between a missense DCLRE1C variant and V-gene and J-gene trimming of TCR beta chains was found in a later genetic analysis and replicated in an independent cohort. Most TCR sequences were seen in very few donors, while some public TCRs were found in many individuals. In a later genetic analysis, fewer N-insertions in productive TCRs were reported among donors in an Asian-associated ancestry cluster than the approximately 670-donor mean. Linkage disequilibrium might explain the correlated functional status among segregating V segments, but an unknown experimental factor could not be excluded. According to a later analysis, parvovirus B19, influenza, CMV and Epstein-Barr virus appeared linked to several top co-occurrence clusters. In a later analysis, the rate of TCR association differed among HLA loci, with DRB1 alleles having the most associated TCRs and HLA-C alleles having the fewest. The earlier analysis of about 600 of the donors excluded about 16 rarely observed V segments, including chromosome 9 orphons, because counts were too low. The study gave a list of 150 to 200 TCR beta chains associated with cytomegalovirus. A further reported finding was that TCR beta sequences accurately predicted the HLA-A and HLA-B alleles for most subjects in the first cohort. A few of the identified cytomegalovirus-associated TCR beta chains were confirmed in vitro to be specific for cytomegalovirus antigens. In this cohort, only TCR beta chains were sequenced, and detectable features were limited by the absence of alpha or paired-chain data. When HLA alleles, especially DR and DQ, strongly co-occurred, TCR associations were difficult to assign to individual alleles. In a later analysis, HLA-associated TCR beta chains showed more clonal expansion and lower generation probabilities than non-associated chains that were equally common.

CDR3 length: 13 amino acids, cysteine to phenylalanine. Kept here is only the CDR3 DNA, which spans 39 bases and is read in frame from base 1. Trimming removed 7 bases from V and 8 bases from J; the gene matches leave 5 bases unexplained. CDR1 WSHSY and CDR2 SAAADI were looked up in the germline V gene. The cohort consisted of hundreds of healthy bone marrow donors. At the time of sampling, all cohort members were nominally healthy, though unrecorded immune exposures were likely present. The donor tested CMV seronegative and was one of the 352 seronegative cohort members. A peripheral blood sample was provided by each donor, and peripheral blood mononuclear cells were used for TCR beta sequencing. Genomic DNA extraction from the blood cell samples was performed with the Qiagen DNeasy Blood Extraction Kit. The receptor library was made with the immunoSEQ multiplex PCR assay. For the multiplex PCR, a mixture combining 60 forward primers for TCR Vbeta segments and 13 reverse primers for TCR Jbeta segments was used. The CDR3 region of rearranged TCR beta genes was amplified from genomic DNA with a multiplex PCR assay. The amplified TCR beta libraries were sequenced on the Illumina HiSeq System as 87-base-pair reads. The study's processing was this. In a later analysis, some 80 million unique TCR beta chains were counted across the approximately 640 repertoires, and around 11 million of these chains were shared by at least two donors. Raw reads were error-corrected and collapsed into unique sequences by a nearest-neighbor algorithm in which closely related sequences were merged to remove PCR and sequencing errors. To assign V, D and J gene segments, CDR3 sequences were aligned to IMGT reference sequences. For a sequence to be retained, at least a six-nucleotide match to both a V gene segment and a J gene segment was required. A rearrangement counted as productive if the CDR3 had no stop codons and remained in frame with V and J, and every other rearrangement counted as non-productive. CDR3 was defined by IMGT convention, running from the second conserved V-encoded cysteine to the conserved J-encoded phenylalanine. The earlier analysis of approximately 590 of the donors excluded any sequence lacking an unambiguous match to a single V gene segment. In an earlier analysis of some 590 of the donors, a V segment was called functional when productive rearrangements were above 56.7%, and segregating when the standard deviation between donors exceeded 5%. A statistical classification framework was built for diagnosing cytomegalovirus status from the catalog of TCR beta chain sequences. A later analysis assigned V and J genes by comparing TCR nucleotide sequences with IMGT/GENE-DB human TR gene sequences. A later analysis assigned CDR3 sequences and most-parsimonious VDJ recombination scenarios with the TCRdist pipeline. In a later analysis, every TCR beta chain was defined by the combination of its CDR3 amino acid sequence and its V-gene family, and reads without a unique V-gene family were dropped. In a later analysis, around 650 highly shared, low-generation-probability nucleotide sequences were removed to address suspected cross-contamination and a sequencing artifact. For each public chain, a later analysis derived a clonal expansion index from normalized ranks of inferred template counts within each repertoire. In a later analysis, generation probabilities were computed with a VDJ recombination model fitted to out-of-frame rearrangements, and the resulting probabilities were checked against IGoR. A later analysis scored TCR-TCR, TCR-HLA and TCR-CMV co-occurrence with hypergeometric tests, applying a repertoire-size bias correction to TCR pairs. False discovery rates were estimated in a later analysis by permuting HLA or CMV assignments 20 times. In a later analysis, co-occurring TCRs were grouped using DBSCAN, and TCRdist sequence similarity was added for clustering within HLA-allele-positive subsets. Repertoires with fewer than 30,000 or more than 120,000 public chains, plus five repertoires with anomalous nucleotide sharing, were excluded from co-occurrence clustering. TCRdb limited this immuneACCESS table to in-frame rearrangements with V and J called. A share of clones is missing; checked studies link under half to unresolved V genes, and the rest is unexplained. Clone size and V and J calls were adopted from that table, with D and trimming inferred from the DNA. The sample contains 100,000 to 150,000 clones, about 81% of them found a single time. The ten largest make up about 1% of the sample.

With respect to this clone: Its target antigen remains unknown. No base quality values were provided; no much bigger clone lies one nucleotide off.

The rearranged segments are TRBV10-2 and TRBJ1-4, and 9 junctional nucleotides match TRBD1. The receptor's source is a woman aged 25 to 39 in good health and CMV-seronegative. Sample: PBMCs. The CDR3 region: CASKGDRAEKLFF. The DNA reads TGCGCCAGCAAGGGGGACAGGGCCGAAAAACTGTTTTTT.